The sequence of this T cell receptor beta chain was determined in a study of early T cells in non-severe SARS-CoV-2 infection. Many counts were recorded for this clonotype. This CDR3 comprises 13 residues. The V end was cut by 7 bases, the J end by 10 bases, with 17 bases between. In germline, CDR1 is SNHLY, CDR2 FYNNEI. Unique molecular identifiers were attached to individual cDNA molecules. TCRdb used MiXCR to reprocess the 5' RACE reads, holding one entry per CDR3 protein. The data contain some 62,000 distinct CDR3 sequences, 7% to 9.5% of them singletons. This chain uses TRBV2 with TRBJ2-1; D perhaps matches TRBD2 (7 bases). The sample consisted of whole blood, taken at baseline. This TCR derives from an adult who was a healthcare worker with PCR-confirmed SARS-CoV-2 infection or an uninfected control (not recorded which). The CDR3 spells CASNPRGGGEQFF. CDR3 DNA sequence: TGTGCCAGCAACCCCCGGGGAGGGGGGGAGCAGTTCTTC.